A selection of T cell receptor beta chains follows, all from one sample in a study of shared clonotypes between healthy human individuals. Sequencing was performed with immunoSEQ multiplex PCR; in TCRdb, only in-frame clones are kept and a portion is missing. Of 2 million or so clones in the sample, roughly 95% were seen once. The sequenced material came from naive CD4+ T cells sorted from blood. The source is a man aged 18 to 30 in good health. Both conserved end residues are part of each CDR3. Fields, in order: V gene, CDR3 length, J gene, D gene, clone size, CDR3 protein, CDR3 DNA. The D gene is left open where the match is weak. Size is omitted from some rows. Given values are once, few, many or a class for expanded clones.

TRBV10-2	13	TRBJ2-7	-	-	CASIPTQGYEQYF	TGCGCCAGCATTCCGACGCAGGGCTACGAGCAGTACTTC
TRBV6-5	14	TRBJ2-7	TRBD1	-	CASFGLDREGEQYF	TGTGCCAGCTTTGGTTTGGACAGGGAAGGCGAGCAGTACTTC
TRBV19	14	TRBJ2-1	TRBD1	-	CASNTGTGYNEQFF	TGTGCCAGTAACACCGGGACAGGTTACAATGAGCAGTTCTTC
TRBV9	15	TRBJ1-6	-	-	CASSVGGGLNSPLHF	TGTGCCAGCAGCGTTGGTGGAGGACTTAATTCACCCCTCCACTTT
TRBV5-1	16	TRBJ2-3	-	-	CASSDRASGATDTQYF	TGCGCCAGCAGCGACAGGGCGAGCGGGGCCACAGATACGCAGTATTTT
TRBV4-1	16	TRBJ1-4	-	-	CASSQDSGITNEKLFF	TGCGCCAGCAGCCAAGATTCGGGGATAACTAATGAAAAACTGTTTTTT
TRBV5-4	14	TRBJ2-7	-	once	CASSFENLGREQYF	TGTGCCAGCAGCTTTGAAAACTTGGGTCGGGAGCAGTACTTC
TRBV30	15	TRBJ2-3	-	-	CAWSPFQGTGDTQYF	TGTGCCTGGAGTCCCTTCCAGGGGACGGGGGATACGCAGTATTTT
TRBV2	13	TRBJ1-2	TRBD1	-	CASSFGQGDGYTF	TGTGCCAGCAGCTTTGGACAGGGTGATGGCTACACCTTC
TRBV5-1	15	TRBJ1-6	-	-	CASSLDAGINSPLHF	TGCGCCAGCAGCTTGGATGCAGGGATTAATTCACCCCTCCACTTT
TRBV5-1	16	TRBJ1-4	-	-	CASSSDRAGLGEKLFF	TGCGCCAGCAGCTCCGACCGGGCAGGGTTGGGTGAAAAACTGTTTTTT
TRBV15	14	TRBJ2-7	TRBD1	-	CATSRDRVGYEQYF	TGTGCCACCAGCAGGGACAGGGTCGGTTACGAGCAGTACTTC
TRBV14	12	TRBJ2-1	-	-	CASSQAYFEQFF	TGTGCCAGCAGCCAAGCATATTTTGAGCAGTTCTTC
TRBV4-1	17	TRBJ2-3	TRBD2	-	CASSQGIGTSGTDTQYF	TGCGCCAGCAGCCAAGGAATCGGGACTAGCGGCACAGATACGCAGTATTTT
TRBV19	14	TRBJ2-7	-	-	CASSVTSSTYEQYF	TGTGCCAGTAGTGTTACTAGTAGCACCTACGAGCAGTACTTC
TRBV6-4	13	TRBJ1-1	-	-	CASSSNMNTEAFF	TGTGCCAGCAGTTCGAACATGAACACTGAAGCTTTCTTT
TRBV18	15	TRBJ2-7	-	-	CASSPQGLGTYEQYF	TGTGCCAGCTCACCACAGGGTTTGGGAACCTACGAGCAGTACTTC
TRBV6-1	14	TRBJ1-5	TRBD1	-	CASRRTGGLVAQHF	TGTGCCAGCAGGAGGACAGGGGGCCTCGTGGCCCAGCATTTT
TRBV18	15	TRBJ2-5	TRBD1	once	CASSPGTGVQETQYF	TGTGCCAGCTCACCAGGAACAGGGGTTCAAGAGACCCAGTACTTC
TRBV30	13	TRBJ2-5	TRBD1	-	CAWSGTGSETQYF	TGTGCCTGGAGTGGGACAGGGTCAGAGACCCAGTACTTC
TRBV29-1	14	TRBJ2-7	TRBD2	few	CSGGGVAGAGEQYF	TGCAGCGGGGGGGGCGTAGCGGGAGCAGGTGAGCAGTACTTC
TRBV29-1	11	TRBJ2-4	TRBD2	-	CSAGLADIQYF	TGCAGCGCGGGACTAGCGGACATTCAGTACTTC
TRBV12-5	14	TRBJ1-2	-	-	CASGFSGANYGYTF	TGTGCTAGTGGTTTTTCAGGGGCTAACTATGGCTACACCTTC
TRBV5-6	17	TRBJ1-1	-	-	CASSLEVGGTWNTEAFF	TGTGCCAGCAGCTTGGAGGTAGGGGGAACTTGGAACACTGAAGCTTTCTTT
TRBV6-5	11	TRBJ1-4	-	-	CASSQGEKLFF	TGTGCCAGCAGCCAGGGTGAAAAACTGTTTTTT
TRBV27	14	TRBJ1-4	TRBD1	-	CASSFFGTENKLFF	TGTGCCAGCAGTTTTTTTGGGACAGAGAATAAACTGTTTTTT
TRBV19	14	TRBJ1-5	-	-	CASSISRPYQPQHF	TGTGCCAGTAGTATATCCAGACCATATCAGCCCCAGCATTTT
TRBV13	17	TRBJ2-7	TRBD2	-	CASSLKSGPGRAYEQYF	TGTGCCAGCAGCTTAAAGTCGGGGCCGGGGAGGGCCTACGAGCAGTACTTC
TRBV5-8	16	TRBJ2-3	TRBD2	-	CASSSGTSGSADTQYF	TGTGCCAGCAGCTCAGGGACTAGCGGGAGTGCAGATACGCAGTATTTT
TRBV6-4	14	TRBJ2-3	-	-	CASSDGLATDTQYF	TGTGCCAGCAGTGACGGGCTAGCAACGGATACGCAGTATTTT
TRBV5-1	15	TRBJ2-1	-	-	CASSPTGTVYNEQFF	TGCGCCAGCAGCCCCACCGGGACCGTGTACAATGAGCAGTTCTTC
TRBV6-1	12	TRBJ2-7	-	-	CASSVLTYEQYF	TGTGCCAGCAGTGTCCTTACCTACGAGCAGTACTTC
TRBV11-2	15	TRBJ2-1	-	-	CASSLGGQNYNEQFF	TGTGCCAGCAGCTTAGGTGGACAGAATTACAATGAGCAGTTCTTC
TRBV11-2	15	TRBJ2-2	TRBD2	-	CASSWGLVGSGELFF	TGTGCCAGCAGCTGGGGACTAGTGGGGAGCGGGGAGCTGTTTTTT
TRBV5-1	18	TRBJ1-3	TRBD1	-	CASSRIPPGQGSGNTIYF	TGCGCCAGCAGCCGTATACCCCCGGGACAGGGCTCTGGAAACACCATATATTTT
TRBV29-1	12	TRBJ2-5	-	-	CSVDSRQETQYF	TGCAGCGTTGACTCAAGGCAGGAGACCCAGTACTTC
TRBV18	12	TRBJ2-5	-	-	CATAGSQETQYF	TGTGCCACCGCGGGTTCACAAGAGACCCAGTACTTC
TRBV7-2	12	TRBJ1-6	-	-	CASSAGRSPLHF	TGTGCCAGCAGCGCCGGACGTTCACCCCTCCACTTT
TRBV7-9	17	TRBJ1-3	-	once	CASSALGGAFSGNTIYF	TGTGCCAGCAGCGCCCTGGGAGGGGCCTTCTCTGGAAACACCATATATTTT
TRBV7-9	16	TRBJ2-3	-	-	CASSLRGRASADTQYF	TGTGCCAGCAGCTTAAGAGGTCGGGCTAGCGCAGATACGCAGTATTTT
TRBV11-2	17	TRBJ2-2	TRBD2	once	CASSLDTSGANTGELFF	TGTGCCAGCAGCTTGGATACTAGCGGGGCTAACACCGGGGAGCTGTTTTTT
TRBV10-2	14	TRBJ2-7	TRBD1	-	CASRSGTGYPEQYF	TGCGCCAGCAGATCCGGGACAGGGTACCCCGAGCAGTACTTC